This TCR beta chain appears in the sequencing data of a study of T cell repertoires in cytomegalovirus infection. TCRdb called the reads again in MiXCR, with one record for every CDR3 protein. Seen here are 550,000 to 850,000 distinct CDR3 sequences, roughly 36% observed once, and the top ten hold approximately 18%. Comments on this clonotype: The antigen is not known.

The CDR3 is made up of 15 amino acids. Germline V gives CDR1 SNHLY, CDR2 FYNNEI. Trimming removed 3 bases at V and 6 bases at J, with 15 bases between. The sequence was collected from a human donor in good health (CMV status not recorded). Some clones in this sample may be carry-over from other donors' samples. This specimen was cultured PBMCs, taken from culture after CMV antigen stimulation. The V call is TRBV2, the J call TRBJ1-5; perhaps TRBD1 as D (5 bases). The CDR3 loop is CASSEGPGDGQPQHF. In DNA, the CDR3 is TGTGCCAGCAGTGAGGGGCCGGGAGACGGTCAGCCCCAGCATTTT.